This T cell receptor (beta chain) was recovered during a study of technical replicates of blood from a few donors. The germline V gene encodes CDR1 SGHTA and CDR2 FQGNSA. Trimming took off 3 bases at V and 6 bases at J, with 17 bases between the two ends. The CDR3 has 16 residues. Method: immunoSEQ multiplex PCR; TCRdb's copy keeps in-frame clones and lacks some. The sample yields 75,000 to 95,000 clones, around nine tenths seen once. This chain connects TRBV7-2 to TRBJ2-2, with a tentative D call TRBD2 (6 bases). Sequencing used T cells isolated from PBMCs. This sequence was found in a human donor in good health. DNA of the CDR3: TGTGCCAGCAGCTTGGAGGCGACTAGTGGTCCCGGGGAGCTGTTTTTT. It codes for CASSLEATSGPGELFF. The variable domain in full, with the rest retrieved from reference TRBV7-2 and TRBJ2-2, is GAGVSQSPSNKVTEKGKDVELRCDPISGHTALYWYRQSLGQGLEFLIYFQGNSAPDKSGLPSDRFSAERTGGSVSTLTIQRTQQEDSAVYLCASSLEATSGPGELFFGEGSRLTVL.